Below are 29 T cell receptor beta chains sequenced from a single sample in a study of memory CD4+ T cells and cytomegalovirus serostatus (dated by TCRdb to the late 2010s). Single viable CD3+CD4+CD8-CD45RO+ cells were sorted as memory CD4+ T cells on a FACSAria II. Receptor libraries were prepared by the immunoSEQ multiplex PCR assay. Drawn from immuneACCESS, this table holds only the in-frame rearrangements with V and J called that TCRdb kept. Clones are partly lost; checked studies trace under half to an unresolved V gene and leave the rest unexplained. This sample comprises 50,000 or so clones, 65% to 85% of them detected only once. The biggest ten clones account for around 0.63% of the sample. Sequenced material: memory CD4+ T cells from blood. The receptor set was obtained from an adult in good health and CMV-seronegative.

The chain's CDR3 is CASSQERSSYEQYF. The DNA of the CDR3 is TGCGCCAGCAGCCAAGAGAGGAGCTCCTACGAGCAGTACTTC. The V and J genes are TRBV5-1 and TRBJ2-7; D remains unclear. The V end lost 4 bases, the J end lost 0 bases, and 11 bases lay between the germline ends. Germline CDR1 and CDR2: SGHRS and YFSETQ. The CDR3 has 14 residues.

The CDR3 here is CASRASWGNSPLHF. DNA of the CDR3: TGTGCCAGCAGAGCATCTTGGGGGAATTCACCCCTCCACTTT. This chain connects TRBV6-5 to TRBJ1-6; D possibly corresponds to TRBD1 (5 bases). Germline V gene data show CDR1 as MNHEY and CDR2 as SVGAGI. The CDR3 contains 14 residues. V lost 6 bases, J lost 7 bases, and 13 bases lay in between.

The V gene is TRBV10-3, the J gene TRBJ2-6; 10 positions agree with TRBD1. The CDR3 has 16 amino acids. Germline-derived CDR1 and CDR2 are ENHRY and SYGVKD. The junction had 4 bases not matched to a gene; V was cut back by 6 bases and J by 2 bases. As DNA, the CDR3 is TGTGCCATCAGATCGGGACAGGGGACTGGGGCCAACGTCCTGACTTTC. Its translation: CAIRSGQGTGANVLTF.

This clone was detected only once. The chain is built from TRBV2 and TRBJ2-5; D is unclear. The V gene's germline CDR1 is SNHLY and CDR2 FYNNEI. The ends were cut back, 7 bases at V and 4 bases at J, with 13 bases in the middle. The CDR3 extends over 13 amino acids. CDR3 sequence reads: CASTLGLPETQYF. The CDR3 bases are TGTGCCAGCACCCTGGGATTGCCAGAGACCCAGTACTTC.

The genes are TRBV21-1 and TRBJ1-5. TRBV21-1 is recorded as a pseudogene. The CDR3 runs 9 residues. The CDR3 is CGSNQPQHF. The CDR3 bases are TGTGGGAGCAATCAGCCCCAGCATTTT.

The rearrangement links TRBV9 to TRBJ2-7; TRBD1 matches 9 bases. Germline CDR1 reads SGDLS; CDR2 reads YYNGEE. CDR3 size: 15 residues. V trimming: 4 bases; J trimming: 6 bases; junction bases outside the gene matches: 11. In DNA form, the CDR3 reads TGTGCCAGCAGCCCCCGGGACAGGGTTTTGTCCGAGCAGTACTTC. Its protein product is CASSPRDRVLSEQYF.

This clone was seen just once. V gene TRBV6-6 combines with J gene TRBJ2-7; D could derive from TRBD1 or TRBD2 (6 bases each). CDR3 length: 14 amino acids. Deletions cut 5 bases from V and 2 bases from J, with 13 bases between. From germline, CDR1 is MNHNY and CDR2 SVGAGI (reference sequence). The CDR3 reads CASSVAGQTYEQYF. DNA of the CDR3: TGTGCCAGCAGTGTGGCGGGACAAACCTACGAGCAGTACTTC.

This rearrangement joins TRBV6-1 to TRBJ2-1; TRBD1 agrees at 8 bases. Germline values: CDR1 MNHNS, CDR2 SASEGT. Trimming at V came to 2 bases and at J to 2 bases, leaving 2 bases not matched to a gene. The CDR3 is 15 amino acids. The CDR3 sequence: CASSEQDRAYNEQFF. The CDR3 DNA reads as TGTGCCAGCAGTGAACAGGACAGGGCCTACAATGAGCAGTTCTTC.

Here the CDR3 DNA reads TGCGCCAGCAGCCGGACAGGACCAACCTCTGGAAACACCATATATTTT. Translated, it gives CASSRTGPTSGNTIYF. This chain links TRBV5-1 with TRBJ1-3; 7 nucleotides agree with TRBD1. CDR3 size: 16 residues. Germline values: CDR1 SGHRS, CDR2 YFSETQ. Trimming at V came to 4 bases and at J to 0 bases, leaving 7 bases not matched to a gene.

This clone is medium-sized within its sample. The V gene is TRBV5-1, the J gene TRBJ1-1; D gene uncertain. This CDR3 contains 15 residues. Looked up from germline, CDR1 is SGHRS and CDR2 is YFSETQ. V was clipped by 0 bases and J by 3 bases, with 12 bases between them. The CDR3 region is CASSLGQAEDTEAFF. Here the CDR3 DNA reads TGCGCCAGCAGCTTGGGGCAGGCGGAGGACACTGAAGCTTTCTTT.

The genes are TRBV19 and TRBJ1-6, with 8 bases aligning to TRBD1. The CDR3 is 15 amino acids. With 5 bases clipped from V and 7 bases from J, the junction kept 7 bases outside the gene matches. Germline V lookup: CDR1 LNHDA, CDR2 SQIVND (reference sequence). Here the CDR3 reads CASSPGQGFNSPLHF. CDR3 nucleotide sequence: TGTGCCAGTAGTCCCGGACAGGGTTTCAATTCACCCCTCCACTTT. The full variable domain, rest sourced from reference TRBV19 and TRBJ1-6, is DGGITQSPKYLFRKEGQNVTLSCEQNLNHDAMYWYRQDPGQGLRLIYYSQIVNDFQKGDIAEGYSVSREKKESFPLTVTSAQKNPTAFYLCASSPGQGFNSPLHFGNGTRLTVT.

This chain connects TRBV15 to TRBJ2-4, with TRBD2 matching 7 bases. Germline lookup yields CDR1 LNHNV and CDR2 YYDKDF (reference sequence). The V segment lost 8 bases and the J segment 1 base; nucleotides outside the gene matches: 2. CDR3 length: 13 amino acids. The CDR3 DNA reads as TGTGCCACCGCGGGGGTGGCCAAAAACATTCAGTACTTC. Its translation is CATAGVAKNIQYF.

This rearrangement joins TRBV27 to TRBJ1-1; 7 bases align to TRBD1. The trim removed 5 bases at V and 0 bases at J, leaving 3 bases unmatched. Germline V gene sequence: CDR1 MNHEY, CDR2 SMNVEV (reference sequence). There are 14 residues in the CDR3. The CDR3: CASSPQGLNTEAFF. CDR3 nucleotide sequence: TGTGCCAGCAGTCCACAGGGGTTGAACACTGAAGCTTTCTTT.

J is TRBJ1-6 and V is TRBV4-1; no reliable D call. Trimming pared 2 bases from V and 7 bases from J, leaving 12 bases between. CDR3 length: 15 residues. Germline values: CDR1 MGHRA, CDR2 YSYEKL. The CDR3 sequence is CASSQSQVGNSPLHF. Written as DNA, the CDR3 is TGCGCCAGCAGCCAAAGTCAGGTTGGAAATTCACCCCTCCACTTT.

The chain combines TRBV15 with TRBJ1-2; 8 nucleotides match TRBD1. Germline V gene data show CDR1 as LNHNV and CDR2 as YYDKDF (reference sequence). CDR3 length: 16 residues. Trimming removed 0 bases from V and 6 bases from J; junction bases left unmatched: 9. CDR3 sequence (DNA): TGTGCCACCAGCAGAGATCGGGTGACAGGGGTCGATGGCTACACCTTC. Translation: CATSRDRVTGVDGYTF.

V gene TRBV7-9 combines with J gene TRBJ2-3; D may be TRBD1 or TRBD2 (5 bases each). With 7 bases removed from V and 3 bases from J, the gap between germline ends came to 11 bases. The CDR3 totals 13 residues. Per the germline V gene, CDR1 is SEHNR and CDR2 is FQNEAQ (reference sequence). The CDR3 DNA reads TGTGCCAGCACCTTGGGGGTGACAGATACGCAGTATTTT. Translating it yields CASTLGVTDTQYF.

This clone showed up just a few times. This rearrangement joins TRBV7-9 to TRBJ2-1, with 8 bases lining up with TRBD1. Germline V gene lookup returns CDR1 SEHNR and CDR2 FQNEAQ (reference sequence). V trimming: 6 bases; J trimming: 5 bases; junction bases outside the gene matches: 9. The length of the CDR3 is 15 residues. In DNA form, the CDR3 reads TGTGCCAGCAGGCCGGACAGGGCAAAGGACAATGAGCAGTTCTTC. This sequence encodes CASRPDRAKDNEQFF.

V is TRBV7-2 and J is TRBJ1-6, with D maybe TRBD1 (6 bases). Germline V gene lookup returns CDR1 SGHTA and CDR2 FQGNSA. Trimming shortened V by 0 bases and J by 7 bases, and 13 bases separated the two germline ends. The CDR3 is made up of 16 amino acids. CDR3 region: CASSLAQPGANSPLHF. The CDR3 bases are TGTGCCAGCAGCTTAGCGCAACCGGGGGCGAATTCACCCCTCCACTTT.

The V call is TRBV30, the J call TRBJ1-1; 9 bases agree with TRBD1. This CDR3 has 12 amino acids. The germline V gene encodes CDR1 GTSNPN and CDR2 SVGIG (reference sequence). Unmatched junction bases numbered 3, after V lost 2 bases and J lost 8 bases. DNA for the CDR3: TGTGCCTGGAGTCCCGGACAGGGGGAAGCTTTCTTT. Translating it yields CAWSPGQGEAFF.

The chain has TRBV28 and TRBJ2-3; D unclear. The CDR3 has 12 amino acids. The V end lost 7 bases, the J end lost 1 base, and 6 bases lay between the germline ends. Germline-derived CDR1 and CDR2 are MDHEN and SYDVKM. CDR3 sequence: CASTRGTDTQYF. CDR3 nucleotides: TGTGCCAGCACCCGGGGCACAGATACGCAGTATTTT.

The chain joins TRBV18 to TRBJ1-5; 9 bases map to TRBD1. The CDR3 is made up of 14 amino acids. Germline CDR1 KGHSH, CDR2 LQKENI. Trimming removed 6 bases from V and 7 bases from J; junction bases left unmatched: 7. CDR3 DNA sequence: TGTGCCAGCTCCCGAACAGGGGGCGTGCAGCCCCAGCATTTT. It translates to CASSRTGGVQPQHF.

The rearrangement uses TRBV30 and TRBJ1-6; 8 positions match TRBD1. The junction had 7 bases not matched to a gene; V was cut back by 2 bases and J by 7 bases. This CDR3 region has 15 residues. Germline V gives CDR1 GTSNPN, CDR2 SVGIG (reference sequence). The CDR3 sequence is CAWSTDGQGNSPLHF. Here the CDR3 DNA reads TGTGCCTGGAGTACGGACGGACAGGGAAATTCACCCCTCCACTTT.

This chain connects TRBV9 to TRBJ2-1; TRBD1 matches at 10 bases. With V trimmed by 6 bases and J by 10 bases, 10 bases remained unmatched. Germline loops: CDR1 SGDLS, CDR2 YYNGEE. The CDR3 extends over 14 amino acids. As DNA, the CDR3 is TGTGCCAGCACCAGGGGACAGGGGCTCAACGAGCAGTTCTTC. Translated: CASTRGQGLNEQFF.

The chain employs TRBV7-2 and TRBJ2-5, with D unclear. The V gene lost 5 bases and the J gene lost 0 bases, with 4 bases spanning the gap. The germline V gene has CDR1 SGHTA and CDR2 FQGNSA. The CDR3 contains 12 residues. The CDR3 protein is CASSIDQETQYF. In DNA form, the CDR3 reads TGTGCCAGCAGCATCGACCAAGAGACCCAGTACTTC.

The chain has TRBV19 and TRBJ1-2; D possibly corresponds to TRBD1 (5 bases). The V gene's germline CDR1 is LNHDA and CDR2 SQIVND (reference sequence). This CDR3 has 15 amino acids. V lost 5 bases and J 7 bases, leaving 20 bases between the germline ends. This CDR3 is CASSFRSRGVIGYTF. The CDR3 DNA follows: TGTGCCAGTAGTTTCCGGAGTCGGGGGGTGATTGGCTACACCTTC.

This chain uses TRBV9 with TRBJ2-7, with TRBD1 matching 10 bases. Germline CDR1 and CDR2: SGDLS and YYNGEE. The CDR3 runs 14 residues. V gave up 2 bases and J gave up 4 bases; unmatched junction bases: 3. CDR3 amino acids: CASSVGQGRYEQYF. The CDR3 bases are TGTGCCAGCAGCGTGGGACAGGGGAGGTACGAGCAGTACTTC.

The gene calls are TRBV2 and TRBJ1-5, with 9 bases aligning to TRBD1. Losses at the gene ends were 4 bases for V and 2 bases for J; bases not matched to a gene: 6. The CDR3 is 16 amino acids. Germline V CDR1 and CDR2: SNHLY, FYNNEI. CDR3 loop: CASSGRGQGGNQPQHF. CDR3 coding DNA: TGTGCCAGCAGTGGGAGGGGACAGGGAGGCAATCAGCCCCAGCATTTT.

This sequence joins TRBV19 and TRBJ1-2; D call uncertain. The CDR3 runs 13 residues. CDR1 and CDR2 (germline): LNHDA, SQIVND (reference sequence). Deletions cut 7 bases from V and 6 bases from J, with 15 bases between. DNA of the CDR3: TGTGCCAGTACCAAGTTTCACAGTGATGGCTACACCTTC. Encoded protein: CASTKFHSDGYTF.

This clone was counted only a few times. The genes are TRBV30 and TRBJ1-2; D uncertain. Germline values: CDR1 GTSNPN, CDR2 SVGIG (reference sequence). V lost 4 bases and J lost 8, with 11 bases in between. CDR3 length equals 11 residues. For the CDR3, the DNA is TGTGCCTGGAACAAGATAAGGGGCTACACCTTC. Translating gives CAWNKIRGYTF.